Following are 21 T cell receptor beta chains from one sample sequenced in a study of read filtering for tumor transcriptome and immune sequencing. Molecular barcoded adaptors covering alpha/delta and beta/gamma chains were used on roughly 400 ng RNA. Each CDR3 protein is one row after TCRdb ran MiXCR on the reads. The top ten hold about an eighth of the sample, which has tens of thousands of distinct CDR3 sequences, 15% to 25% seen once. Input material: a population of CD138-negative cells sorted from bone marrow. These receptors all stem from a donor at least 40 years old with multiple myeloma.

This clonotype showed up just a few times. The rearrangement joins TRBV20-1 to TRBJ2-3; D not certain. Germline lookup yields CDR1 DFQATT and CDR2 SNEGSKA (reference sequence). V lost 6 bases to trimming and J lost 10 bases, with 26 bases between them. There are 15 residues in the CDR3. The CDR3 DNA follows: TGCAGTGCCCCACTTGAGTCGGTCTTGCGGAGTCCGCAGTATTTT. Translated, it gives CSAPLESVLRSPQYF.

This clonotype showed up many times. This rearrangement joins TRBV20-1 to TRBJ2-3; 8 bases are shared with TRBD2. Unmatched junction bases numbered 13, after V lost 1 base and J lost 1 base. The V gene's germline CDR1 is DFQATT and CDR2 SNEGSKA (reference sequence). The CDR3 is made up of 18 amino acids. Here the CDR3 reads CSARVPELAEKRTDTQYF. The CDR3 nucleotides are TGCAGTGCTAGAGTCCCGGAACTAGCGGAAAAACGCACAGATACGCAGTATTTT.

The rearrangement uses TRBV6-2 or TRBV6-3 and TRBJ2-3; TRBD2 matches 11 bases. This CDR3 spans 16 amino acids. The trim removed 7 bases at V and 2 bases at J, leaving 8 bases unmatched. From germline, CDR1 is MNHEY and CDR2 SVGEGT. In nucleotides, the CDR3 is TGTGCCAGCACCCTCGGGACTAGCGGAACCACAGATACGCAGTATTTT. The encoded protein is CASTLGTSGTTDTQYF.

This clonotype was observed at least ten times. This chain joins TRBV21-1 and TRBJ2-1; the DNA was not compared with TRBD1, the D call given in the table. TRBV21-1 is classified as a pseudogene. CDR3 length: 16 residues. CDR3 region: CASSNRTPGTGNEQFF. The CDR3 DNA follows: TGTGCCAGCAGCAACCGCACTCCCGGGACGGGGAATGAGCAGTTCTTC.

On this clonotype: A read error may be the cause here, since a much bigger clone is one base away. This chain's CDR3 is CASSYNSDPREKLLF. Here the CDR3 DNA reads TGTGCCAGCAGTTACAATTCGGACCCTCGTGAAAAACTGCTTTTT. J is TRBJ1-4 and V is TRBV6-6, with D uncertain. The CDR3 has 15 amino acids. CDR1 and CDR2 (germline): MNHNY, SVGAGI (reference sequence).

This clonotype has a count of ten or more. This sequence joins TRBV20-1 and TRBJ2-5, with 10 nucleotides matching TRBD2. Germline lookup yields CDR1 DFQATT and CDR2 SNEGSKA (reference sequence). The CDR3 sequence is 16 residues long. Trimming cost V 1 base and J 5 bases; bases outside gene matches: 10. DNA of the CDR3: TGCAGTGCTAGAGGGGCTAGCGGGGGCCGGGGGGAGACCCAGTACTTC. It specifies CSARGASGGRGETQYF.

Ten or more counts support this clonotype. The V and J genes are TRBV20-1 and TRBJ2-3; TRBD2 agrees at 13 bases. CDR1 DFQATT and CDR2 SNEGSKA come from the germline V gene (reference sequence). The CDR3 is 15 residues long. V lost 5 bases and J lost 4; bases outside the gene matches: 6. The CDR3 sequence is CSAGGLAGLSDTQYF. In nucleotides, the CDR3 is TGCAGTGCTGGGGGACTAGCGGGACTTTCAGATACGCAGTATTTT.

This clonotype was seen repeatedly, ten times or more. The CDR3 is CSAETSGRARRGFF. The CDR3 region has the DNA TGCAGTGCGGAAACTAGCGGGAGGGCGCGAAGAGGGTTCTTC. The rearrangement joins TRBV20-1 to TRBJ2-1; TRBD2 agrees at 13 bases. The CDR3 has 14 residues. Germline CDR1 and CDR2: DFQATT and SNEGSKA (reference sequence). J gave up 15 bases and V 6 bases, and 14 bases lay outside the gene matches.

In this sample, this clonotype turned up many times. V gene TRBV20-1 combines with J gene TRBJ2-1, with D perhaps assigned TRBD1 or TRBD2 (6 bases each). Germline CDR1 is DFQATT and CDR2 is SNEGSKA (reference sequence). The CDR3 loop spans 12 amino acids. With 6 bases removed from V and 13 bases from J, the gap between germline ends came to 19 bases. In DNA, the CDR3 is TGCAGTGCGGGGGCAACTAGCACCGATCAGTTCTTC. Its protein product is CSAGATSTDQFF.

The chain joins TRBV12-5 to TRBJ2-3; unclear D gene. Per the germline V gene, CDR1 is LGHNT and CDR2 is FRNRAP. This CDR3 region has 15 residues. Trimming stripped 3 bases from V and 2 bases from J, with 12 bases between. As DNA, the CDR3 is TGTGCTAGTGGTTTCGGGCAGACCCCCACAGATACGCAGTATTTT. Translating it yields CASGFGQTPTDTQYF.

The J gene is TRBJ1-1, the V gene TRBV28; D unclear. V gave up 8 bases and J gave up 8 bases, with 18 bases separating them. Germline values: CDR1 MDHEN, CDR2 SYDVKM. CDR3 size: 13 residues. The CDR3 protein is CASVVQPTREAFF. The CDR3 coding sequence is TGTGCCAGCGTCGTACAACCAACTAGAGAAGCTTTCTTT. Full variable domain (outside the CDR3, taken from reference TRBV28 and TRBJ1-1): DVKVTQSSRYLVKRTGEKVFLECVQDMDHENMFWYRQDPGLGLRLIYFSYDVKMKEKGDIPEGYSVSREKKERFSLILESASTNQTSMYLCASVVQPTREAFFGQGTRLTVV.

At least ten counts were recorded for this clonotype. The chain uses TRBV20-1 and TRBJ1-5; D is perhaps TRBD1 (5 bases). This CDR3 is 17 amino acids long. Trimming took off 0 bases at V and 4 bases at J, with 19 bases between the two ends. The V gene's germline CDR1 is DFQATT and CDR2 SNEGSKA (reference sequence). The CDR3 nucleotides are TGCAGTGCTAGAGATGTGGGGGGTTCGGTTAGGAATCAGCCCCAGCATTTT. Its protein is CSARDVGGSVRNQPQHF.

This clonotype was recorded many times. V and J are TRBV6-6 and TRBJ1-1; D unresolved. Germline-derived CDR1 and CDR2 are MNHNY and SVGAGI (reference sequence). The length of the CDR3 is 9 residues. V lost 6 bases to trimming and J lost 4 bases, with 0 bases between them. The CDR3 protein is CASSTEAFF. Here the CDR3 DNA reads TGTGCCAGCAGCACTGAAGCTTTCTTT.

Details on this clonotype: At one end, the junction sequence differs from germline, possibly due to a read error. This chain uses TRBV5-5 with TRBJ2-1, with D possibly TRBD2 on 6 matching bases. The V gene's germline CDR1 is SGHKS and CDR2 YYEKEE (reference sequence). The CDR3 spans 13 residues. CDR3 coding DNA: TGTACCAGCAGCCCCGGGGGCTACAATGAGCAGTTCTTC. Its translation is CTSSPGGYNEQFF.

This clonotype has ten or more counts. CDR3 region: CASSLFQDQPQHF. For the CDR3, the DNA is TGTGCCAGCAGCTTATTTCAAGATCAGCCCCAGCATTTT. The chain combines TRBV7-2 with TRBJ1-5, with D hard to call. The germline gives CDR1 SGHTA, CDR2 FQGNSA. This CDR3 region has 13 residues. Trimming cost V 2 bases and J 5 bases, with 7 bases left between them.

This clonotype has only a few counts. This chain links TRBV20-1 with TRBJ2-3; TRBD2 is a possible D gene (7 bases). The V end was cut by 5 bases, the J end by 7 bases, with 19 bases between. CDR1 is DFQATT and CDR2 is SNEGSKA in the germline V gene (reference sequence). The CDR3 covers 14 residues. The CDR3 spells CSAPRRGAGNTQYF. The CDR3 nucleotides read TGCAGTGCTCCGCGCCGGGGGGCCGGGAATACGCAGTATTTT.

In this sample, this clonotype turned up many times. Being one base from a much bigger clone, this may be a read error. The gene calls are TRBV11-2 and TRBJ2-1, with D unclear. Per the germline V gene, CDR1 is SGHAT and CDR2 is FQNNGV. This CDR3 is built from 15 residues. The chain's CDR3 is CASGLSGSSYNEQFF. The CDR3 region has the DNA TGTGCCAGCGGCTTATCGGGTAGCTCCTACAATGAGCAGTTCTTC.

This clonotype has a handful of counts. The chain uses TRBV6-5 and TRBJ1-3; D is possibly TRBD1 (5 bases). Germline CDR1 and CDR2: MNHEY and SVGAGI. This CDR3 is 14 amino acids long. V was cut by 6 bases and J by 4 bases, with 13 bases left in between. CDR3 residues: CASRRQRDGNTIYF. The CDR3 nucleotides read TGTGCCAGCAGACGACAGAGGGACGGAAACACCATATATTTT.

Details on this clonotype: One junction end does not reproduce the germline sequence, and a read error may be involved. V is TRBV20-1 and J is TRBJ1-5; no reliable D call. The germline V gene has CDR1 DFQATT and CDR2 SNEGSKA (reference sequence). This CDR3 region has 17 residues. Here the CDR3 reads CSASDRSAGVLNQPQHF. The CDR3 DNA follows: TGCAGTGCTAGTGACCGAAGTGCCGGGGTCCTCAATCAGCCCCAGCACTTT.

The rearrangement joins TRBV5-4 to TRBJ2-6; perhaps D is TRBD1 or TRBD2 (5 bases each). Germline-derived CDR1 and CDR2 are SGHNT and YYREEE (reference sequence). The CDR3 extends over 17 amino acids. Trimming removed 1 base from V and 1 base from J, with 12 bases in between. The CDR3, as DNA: TGTGCCAGCAGCTTGAAGGGACGGCCTTCTGGGGCCAACGTCCTGACTTTC. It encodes CASSLKGRPSGANVLTF.

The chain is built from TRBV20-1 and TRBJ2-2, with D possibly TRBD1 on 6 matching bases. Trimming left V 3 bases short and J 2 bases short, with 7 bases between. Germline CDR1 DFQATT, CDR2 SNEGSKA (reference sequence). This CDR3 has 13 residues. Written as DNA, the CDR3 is TGCAGTGCTAGCAGGGGAAACACCGGGGAGCTGTTTTTT. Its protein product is CSASRGNTGELFF.